The T cell receptor beta chain under discussion was sequenced for a study of CXCR3-negative and CXCR3-positive naive CD8 T cells (dated by TCRdb to the late 2010s). Concerning the study at large: In total, some 130 million TRB reads were obtained, corresponding to roughly 1.5 +/- 0.3 million reads per library. Diversity and physicochemical repertoire analyses covered 11 donors pooled from two independent experiments. Naive subsets from several donors and memory cells from 3 donors were included in the TRBV-TRBJ cluster analysis.

Turning to this clonotype: The target of this receptor is not known.

Points the paper makes about the study in general: Compared with CXCR3-negative naive cells, CXCR3-positive naive cells had TRB CDR3s with higher hydrophobicity (lower Kidera factor 4), lower energy, and higher strength and volume indices. Freshly isolated PBMCs were used for most assays because CXCR3 expression partially decreased after cryopreservation. TRBV-TRBJ usage was similar between naive CXCR3-negative and CXCR3-positive cells from the same donor, while memory cells showed distinct patterns. Surface CD5, linked to self-reactivity in mice, was comparable between naive subsets; TCR interaction strength was therefore also inferred from TRB CDR3 physicochemical properties. Both naive subsets had comparably high repertoire diversity, while memory CD8+ T cells had much lower repertoire diversity.

The cysteine opens and the phenylalanine closes a CDR3 of 13 amino acids. No coding sequence is recorded. The germline V gene (reference sequence) supplies CDR1 LNHDA and CDR2 SQIVND. Each CD8+ T cell subset was flow-sorted in triplicate, and 300,000 or so cells per subset were placed directly into RLT lysis buffer. Naive CD8+ T cells were defined stringently as CD45RO-CCR7+CD27+CD95- to exclude memory contaminants. Using standard density gradient centrifugation, peripheral blood mononuclear cells were isolated from buffy coats. A FACSAria III was used to flow-sort naive CXCR3-negative and CXCR3-positive CD8+ T cells. Total RNA was extracted from sorted cells using an RNeasy Mini Kit. The reads were generated on a NextSeq 550. The Human TCR Profiling Kit (MiLaboratory) was used to prepare UMI-labeled 5' RACE TRB cDNA libraries. The full amount of extracted RNA was used for cDNA synthesis, and the full amount of resulting cDNA was used for PCR amplification. Libraries were prepared in parallel with an identical number of PCR cycles. The authors processed their data as follows. With a minimum of two reads required per UMI, MIGEC and MiXCR pulled out about 54,000 +/- 9,700 unique UMI-labeled TRB cDNA molecules from each library. An average of about 40,000 +/- 10,000 functional in-frame TRB CDR3 nucleotide clonotypes without stop codons was found per library. After downsampling to 5000 UMI-labeled TRB molecules per sample, diversity metrics, including normalized Shannon-Wiener and Chao1, were computed in VDJtools. For the central five CDR3 residues, VDJtools calculated physicochemical properties weighted by clonotype size, namely interaction energy, strength, volume and Kidera factor 4. Through TCRdb reprocessing, the reads give one entry per CDR3 protein sequence; DNA is omitted. These V and J calls rely on TCRdb rather than the paper's analysis. In this sample's table one finds 2,500 to 3,500 distinct CDR3 sequences. About 1.5% of the sample rests with the top ten.

The receptor chain draws on TRBV19 and TRBJ2-1. The sequence derives from a human donor in good health. Some clones in this sample may be carry-over from other donors' samples. Sequences were obtained from naive CXCR3+ CD8+ T cells from blood. The cell subset or site label here, explained by the study, means: CD45RO-CCR7+CD27+CD95- naive CD8+ T cells expressing CXCR3 (TNR3+). The CDR3 protein sequence reads: CASTQSSYNEQFF.